Only a few counts were recorded for the clone carrying this TCR beta chain. In the original processing: Researchers report that nucleated cell counts were estimated from reference gene primer amplification. Measured with immunoSEQ multiplex PCR; TCRdb has only the in-frame clones, and not every one. V and J calls and clone size are given by that table; D and trimming were obtained from the DNA. Here the sample spans roughly 140,000 clones, more than 60% being singletons. These data come from a study of blood T cell repertoires in COVID-19. Study summary: Some COVID-19 samples were acute and others convalescent; all came from the United States, Italy and Spain.

Germline V CDR1 and CDR2: SEHNR, FQNEAQ (reference sequence). This CDR3 has 13 amino acids. V was pared by 1 base and J by 13 bases, with 11 bases between. This sequence was found in a woman in her sixties with acute or convalescent COVID-19. V usage is TRBV7-9 and J usage is TRBJ1-6; no firm D call. Sequencing used peripheral blood. Written as DNA, the CDR3 is TGTGCCAGCAGCTTAGGGGTTGTAGCCCCCCTCCACTTT. This gives the protein CASSLGVVAPLHF. The variable domain in full, with the rest retrieved from reference TRBV7-9 and TRBJ1-6, is DTGVSQNPRHKITKRGQNVTFRCDPISEHNRLYWYRQTLGQGPEFLTYFQNEAQLEKSRLLSDRFSAERPKGSFSTLEIQRTEQGDSAMYLCASSLGVVAPLHFGNGTRLTVT.